These 25 T cell receptor beta chains share one sample of origin, sequenced in a study of shared clonotypes between healthy human individuals. Libraries were prepared by immunoSEQ multiplex PCR; TCRdb keeps only in-frame clonotypes and omits some of them. This sample carries 850,000 to 1,200,000 clones, roughly 70% of them seen once, and the ten largest clones take about 1.5%. Sequencing used memory CD4+ T cells sorted from blood. The sample's subset: CD45RA-negative fraction. Receptor source: a man aged 18 to 30 in good health.

This clone was recorded once. V gene TRBV28 combines with J gene TRBJ2-6; D is unresolved. Trimming pared 8 bases from V and 0 bases from J, leaving 11 bases between. This CDR3 spans 15 amino acids. Germline assignment: CDR1 MDHEN and CDR2 SYDVKM. The CDR3 reads CASAGQSSGANVLTF. CDR3 nucleotide sequence: TGTGCCAGCGCCGGTCAGAGCTCTGGGGCCAACGTCCTGACTTTC.

This clone has a single count. The chain joins TRBV7-2 to TRBJ1-2; D is perhaps TRBD1 (5 bases). The CDR3 length is 13 residues. V shed 5 bases and J shed 8 bases, with 15 bases lying between them. Germline values: CDR1 SGHTA, CDR2 FQGNSA. The CDR3 is CASSPGGVFGYTF. CDR3 DNA sequence: TGTGCCAGCAGCCCCGGGGGGGTTTTCGGCTACACCTTC.

The rearrangement joins TRBV9 to TRBJ2-7, with TRBD2 identical over 14 bases. CDR1 is SGDLS and CDR2 is YYNGEE in the germline V gene. Trimming at V came to 7 bases and at J to 6 bases, leaving 12 bases not matched to a gene. CDR3 size: 16 residues. The CDR3 sequence is CASGTGTSGSLPEQYF. The CDR3 region has the DNA TGTGCCAGCGGAACCGGGACTAGCGGGAGTCTGCCCGAGCAGTACTTC.

The chain combines TRBV5-4 with TRBJ1-2; tentative D call: TRBD1 (5 bases). The length of the CDR3 is 13 residues. Trimming removed 4 bases from V and 2 bases from J, with 9 bases in between. Looked up from germline, CDR1 is SGHNT and CDR2 is YYREEE (reference sequence). CDR3 sequence reads: CASSRGGNYGYTF. CDR3 nucleotides: TGTGCCAGCAGCCGCGGGGGGAACTATGGCTACACCTTC.

In its sample, this clone was seen once. The chain carries TRBV27 and TRBJ1-2, with 9 bases identical to TRBD1. With V trimmed by 6 bases and J by 4 bases, 6 bases remained unmatched. The CDR3 covers 14 residues. The germline gives CDR1 MNHEY, CDR2 SMNVEV (reference sequence). The CDR3 DNA follows: TGTGCCAGCAGCCCGGGACAGGGAGGCTATGGCTACACCTTC. Translating it yields CASSPGQGGYGYTF.

V is TRBV29-1 and J is TRBJ1-1; 8 bases line up with TRBD1. Looked up from germline, CDR1 is SQVTM and CDR2 is ANQGSEA. This CDR3 region has 12 residues. Losses at the gene ends were 7 bases for V and 4 bases for J; bases not matched to a gene: 5. CDR3 amino acids: CSGTQGATEAFF. The CDR3 DNA sequence: TGCAGCGGAACGCAGGGGGCCACTGAAGCTTTCTTT.

J is TRBJ1-5 and V is TRBV6-6; D gene unclear. The CDR3 runs to 14 residues. Germline CDR1 MNHNY, CDR2 SVGAGI (reference sequence). The V end lost 6 bases, the J end lost 0 bases, and 9 bases lay between the germline ends. The CDR3 region is CASRHTDSNQPQHF. In nucleotides, the CDR3 is TGTGCCAGCAGACACACGGATAGCAATCAGCCCCAGCATTTT.

The V call is TRBV5-1, the J call TRBJ1-5, with TRBD1 matching over 10 bases. The CDR3 is 15 residues long. Germline CDR1 and CDR2: SGHRS and YFSETQ. V was pared by 0 bases and J by 7 bases, with 4 bases of the junction left unmatched. The chain's CDR3 is CASSLEGGQGQPQHF. The CDR3 nucleotides are TGCGCCAGCAGCTTGGAAGGGGGACAGGGGCAGCCCCAGCATTTT.

This chain joins TRBV6-6 and TRBJ2-7; 10 bases are shared with TRBD1. Germline lookup yields CDR1 MNHNY and CDR2 SVGAGI (reference sequence). Losses at the gene ends were 0 bases for V and 5 bases for J; bases not matched to a gene: 1. CDR3 size: 14 residues. CDR3 bases: TGTGCCAGCAGTTACTCGGACAGGGGGAACGAGCAGTACTTC. It specifies CASSYSDRGNEQYF.

The CDR3 here is CASSLVGRDHYTF. The DNA of the CDR3 is TGTGCCAGCAGTTTAGTGGGTCGCGACCACTACACCTTC. V is TRBV28 and J is TRBJ1-2; no firm D call. CDR1 is MDHEN and CDR2 is SYDVKM in the germline V gene. V was clipped by 2 bases and J by 10 bases, with 14 bases between them. CDR3 size: 13 residues.

The CDR3 is CASSGPRAYNEQFF. The CDR3 DNA sequence: TGTGCCAGTAGTGGACCTCGAGCTTACAATGAGCAGTTCTTC. The chain uses TRBV19 and TRBJ2-1, with D unresolved. This CDR3 comprises 14 residues. CDR1 LNHDA and CDR2 SQIVND come from the germline V gene (reference sequence). V was trimmed by 5 bases and J by 4 bases, leaving 12 bases between them.

The rearrangement uses TRBV9 and TRBJ2-5; possible D gene TRBD1, 6 bases. Germline values: CDR1 SGDLS, CDR2 YYNGEE. The CDR3 contains 15 residues. Trimming stripped 4 bases from V and 0 bases from J, with 13 bases between. In DNA form, the CDR3 reads TGTGCCAGCAGCCCCGGGACAACCTACCAAGAGACCCAGTACTTC. Encoded protein: CASSPGTTYQETQYF. The complete variable domain, with remaining parts taken from reference TRBV9 and TRBJ2-5, reads DSGVTQTPKHLITATGQRVTLRCSPRSGDLSVYWYQQSLDQGLQFLIQYYNGEERAKGNILERFSAQQFPDLHSELNLSSLELGDSALYFCASSPGTTYQETQYFGPGTRLLVL.

This clone was seen a single time. V gene TRBV5-6 combines with J gene TRBJ2-7; D possibly corresponds to TRBD1 (6 bases). In germline, CDR1 is SGHDT, CDR2 YYEEEE. Trimming removed 4 bases at V and 12 bases at J, with 23 bases between. This CDR3 is 14 amino acids long. This chain's CDR3 is CASSPGTLQGFLYF. The CDR3 nucleotides are TGTGCCAGCAGCCCCGGGACCCTGCAGGGGTTTCTGTACTTC.

This clone was picked up a small number of times. The chain uses TRBV23-1 and TRBJ1-5; D gene unclear. TRBV23-1 is known as an ORF, though its function is uncertain. The CDR3 contains 16 residues. V was cut by 0 bases and J by 7 bases, with 16 bases left in between. Here the CDR3 DNA reads TGCGCCAGCAGTCAATCGAACTCTGGTTTCGCCCAGCCCCAGCATTTT. Translation: CASSQSNSGFAQPQHF.

The chain uses TRBV20-1 and TRBJ2-7; no clear D gene. V lost 7 bases, J lost 5 bases, and 12 bases lay in between. The CDR3 is made up of 11 amino acids. Looked up from germline, CDR1 is DFQATT and CDR2 is SNEGSKA (reference sequence). CDR3 in DNA: TGCAGTGTAGGTAGGGCGGACGAGCAGTACTTC. It specifies CSVGRADEQYF.

This clone has a handful of counts. The rearrangement joins TRBV2 to TRBJ1-6; perhaps TRBD1 as D (5 bases). There are 19 residues in the CDR3. With 10 bases removed from V and 0 bases from J, the gap between germline ends came to 25 bases. The V gene's germline CDR1 is SNHLY and CDR2 FYNNEI. CDR3 in amino acids: CAMGEDGTVISSYNSPLHF. For the CDR3, the DNA is TGTGCCATGGGGGAAGACGGCACCGTTATTAGCTCCTATAATTCACCCCTCCACTTT.

The genes are TRBV19 and TRBJ1-3; 9 bases align to TRBD1. The trim removed 6 bases at V and 2 bases at J, leaving 5 bases unmatched. CDR3 length: 15 residues. Germline V gives CDR1 LNHDA, CDR2 SQIVND (reference sequence). DNA of the CDR3: TGTGCCAGTAGACTACAGGGGGCACCTGGAAACACCATATATTTT. Translating gives CASRLQGAPGNTIYF.

The chain uses TRBV11-3 and TRBJ2-1; possibly TRBD2 for D (5 bases). CDR3 length equals 15 residues. The germline V gene encodes CDR1 SGHNT and CDR2 YENEEA. Trimming removed 0 bases at V and 1 base at J, with 7 bases between. CDR3 sequence (DNA): TGTGCCAGCAGCTTAGATCTAGCTTCCTACAATGAGCAGTTCTTC. It codes for CASSLDLASYNEQFF.

The genes are TRBV6-6 and TRBJ2-3; TRBD2 aligns across 9 bases. The V gene's germline CDR1 is MNHNY and CDR2 SVGAGI (reference sequence). The J segment lost 1 base and the V segment lost 5 bases, leaving 4 bases of the junction unmatched. The length of the CDR3 is 15 residues. The CDR3 DNA is TGTGCCAGCAGTAAGCCTAGCGGGGGCACAGATACGCAGTATTTT. This codes for CASSKPSGGTDTQYF.

This chain connects TRBV9 to TRBJ1-1; D remains unclear. V lost 3 bases and J lost 4, with 13 bases in between. The germline V gene encodes CDR1 SGDLS and CDR2 YYNGEE. The CDR3 has 14 residues. The CDR3 nucleotides are TGTGCCAGCAGCGCCGGGCGGGGAGGCACTGAAGCTTTCTTT. Its translation is CASSAGRGGTEAFF. The full variable domain, in which reference TRBV9 and TRBJ1-1 provide the parts outside the CDR3, is DSGVTQTPKHLITATGQRVTLRCSPRSGDLSVYWYQQSLDQGLQFLIQYYNGEERAKGNILERFSAQQFPDLHSELNLSSLELGDSALYFCASSAGRGGTEAFFGQGTRLTVV.

The chain is built from TRBV11-2 and TRBJ2-1; D ambiguous. The CDR3 sequence is 12 residues long. The V gene lost 3 bases and the J gene lost 6 bases, with 6 bases spanning the gap. The germline V gene encodes CDR1 SGHAT and CDR2 FQNNGV. CDR3 DNA: TGTGCCAGCAGCTTGGTACTCAATGAGCAGTTCTTC. It is translated as CASSLVLNEQFF.

CDR3 region: CAWNPPGETQYF. The CDR3 DNA sequence: TGTGCCTGGAACCCCCCGGGAGAGACCCAGTACTTC. The chain links TRBV30 to TRBJ2-5; D is uncertain. From germline, CDR1 is GTSNPN and CDR2 SVGIG (reference sequence). Trimming cost V 4 bases and J 4 bases, with 10 bases left between them. The CDR3 loop spans 12 amino acids.

Details on this clone: Germline is not matched at one junction end, which may reflect a read error. The CDR3 loop is CASSFVTSSEQYF. The DNA for the CDR3 is TGTGCCAGCAGCTTTGTTACATCCTCCGAGCAGTACTTC. This chain uses TRBV11-3 with TRBJ2-7; D unclear. In germline, CDR1 is SGHNT, CDR2 YENEEA. The CDR3 covers 13 residues.

Points on this clone: Other DNA variants within this sample encode the same CDR3. The chain combines TRBV5-1 with TRBJ2-5; D ambiguous. Germline V gene data show CDR1 as SGHRS and CDR2 as YFSETQ. Trimming pared 1 base from V and 2 bases from J, leaving 6 bases between. The CDR3 runs to 13 residues. The CDR3 is CASSLPQQETQYF. CDR3 coding DNA: TGCGCCAGCAGCTTGCCACAGCAAGAGACCCAGTACTTC.

This chain connects TRBV7-8 to TRBJ1-4; 10 nucleotides agree with TRBD1. Germline assignment: CDR1 SGHVS and CDR2 FQNEAQ. Losses at the gene ends were 5 bases for V and 7 bases for J; bases not matched to a gene: 7. The CDR3 totals 15 residues. The CDR3 DNA sequence: TGTGCCAGCAGCCATGGTCGGACAGGGGGTGAAAAACTGTTTTTT. Translated: CASSHGRTGGEKLFF.